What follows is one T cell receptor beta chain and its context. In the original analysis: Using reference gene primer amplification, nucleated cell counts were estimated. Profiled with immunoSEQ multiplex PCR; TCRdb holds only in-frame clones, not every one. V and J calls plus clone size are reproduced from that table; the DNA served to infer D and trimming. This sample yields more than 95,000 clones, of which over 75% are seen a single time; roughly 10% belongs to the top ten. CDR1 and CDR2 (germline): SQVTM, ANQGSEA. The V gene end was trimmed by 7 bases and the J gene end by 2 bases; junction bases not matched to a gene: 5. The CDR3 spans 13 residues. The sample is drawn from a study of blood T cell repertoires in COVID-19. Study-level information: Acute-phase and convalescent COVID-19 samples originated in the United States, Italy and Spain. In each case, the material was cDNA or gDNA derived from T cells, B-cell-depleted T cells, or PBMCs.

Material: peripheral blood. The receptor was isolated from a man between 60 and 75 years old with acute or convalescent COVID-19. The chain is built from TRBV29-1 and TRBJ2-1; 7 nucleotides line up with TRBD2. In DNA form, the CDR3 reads TGCAGCGCCAGAGCGGGACCCTACAATGAGCAGTTCTTC. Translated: CSARAGPYNEQFF.